These T cell receptor beta chains were read from a single sample in a study of siplizumab effects on memory and regulatory T cells. Produced via immunoSEQ multiplex PCR; TCRdb's table is partial and in-frame only. The sample has 100,000 or so clones, about 91% seen once. The sample taken for sequencing was Tregs sorted from blood. These receptors were taken from a human donor in good health. Each CDR3 is given with its conserved first and last residue. The order of the fields is V gene, D gene, J gene, clone size, CDR3 DNA, CDR3 protein. The D gene is left open where the match is weak. The size field is filled for only some rows; it gives once, few, many or a size class.

>TRBV11-2|TRBD2|TRBJ2-1|NA
TGTGCCAGCAGCTTAGCCCTAGCGGCTCACAATGAGCAGTTCTTC
CASSLALAAHNEQFF
>TRBV7-6|NA|TRBJ1-6|NA
TGTGCCAGCAGCCGAAGTAGGGTGAATTCACCCCTCCACTTT
CASSRSRVNSPLHF
>TRBV4-1|TRBD2|TRBJ2-2|NA
TGCGCCAGCAGCCAAGATTCACCTCGGGTCCTAGCGGGAGGTCGGGAGCTGTTTTTT
CASSQDSPRVLAGGRELFF
>TRBV4-1|NA|TRBJ2-7|NA
TGCGCCAGCAGCCAAGATTCACGGACTGGGTGGATCTACGAGCAGTACTTC
CASSQDSRTGWIYEQYF
>TRBV11-1|NA|TRBJ2-7|NA
TGTGCCAGCAGCTTCTCAGGAAGCGACGAGCAGTACTTC
CASSFSGSDEQYF
>TRBV27|NA|TRBJ1-2|NA
TGTGCCAGCAGTTCCGCCTTGGACGCGAAGGGTGGCTACACCTTC
CASSSALDAKGGYTF
>TRBV5-1|NA|TRBJ2-3|NA
TGCGCCAGCAGCTGGAGTGGTCAGAGCACAGATACGCAGTATTTT
CASSWSGQSTDTQYF
>TRBV5-4|NA|TRBJ2-3|NA
TGTGCCAGCAGCTTAAAGGACGGTACGCAGTATTTT
CASSLKDGTQYF
>TRBV2|NA|TRBJ1-5|NA
TGTGCCAGCAGTGTTCTGGGGGCTGAGCCCCAGCATTTT
CASSVLGAEPQHF
>TRBV10-1|NA|TRBJ1-1|few
TGCGCCAGCAGGGACAGATTGAACACTGAAGCTTTCTTT
CASRDRLNTEAFF
>TRBV27|TRBD2|TRBJ2-5|NA
TGTGCCAGCAGTTTATCCCCGGGACTAGCGTCAGAGCAGTACTTC
CASSLSPGLASEQYF